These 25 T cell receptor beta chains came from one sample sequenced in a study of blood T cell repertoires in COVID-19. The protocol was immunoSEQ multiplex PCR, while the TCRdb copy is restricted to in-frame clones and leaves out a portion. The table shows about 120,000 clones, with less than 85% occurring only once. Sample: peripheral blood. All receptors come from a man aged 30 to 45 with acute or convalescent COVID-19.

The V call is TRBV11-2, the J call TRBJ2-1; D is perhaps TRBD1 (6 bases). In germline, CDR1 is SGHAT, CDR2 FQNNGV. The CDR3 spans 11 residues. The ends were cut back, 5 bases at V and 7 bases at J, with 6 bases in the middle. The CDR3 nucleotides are TGTGCCAGCAGCGGACAGAATGAGCAGTTCTTC. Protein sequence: CASSGQNEQFF.

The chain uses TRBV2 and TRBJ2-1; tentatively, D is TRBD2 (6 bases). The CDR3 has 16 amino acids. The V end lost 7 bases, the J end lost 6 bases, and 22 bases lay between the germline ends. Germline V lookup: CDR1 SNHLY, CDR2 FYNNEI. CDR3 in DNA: TGTGCCAGCAATAAGAAGGGCGGGGTGGTAAGCAATGAGCAGTTCTTC. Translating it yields CASNKKGGVVSNEQFF.

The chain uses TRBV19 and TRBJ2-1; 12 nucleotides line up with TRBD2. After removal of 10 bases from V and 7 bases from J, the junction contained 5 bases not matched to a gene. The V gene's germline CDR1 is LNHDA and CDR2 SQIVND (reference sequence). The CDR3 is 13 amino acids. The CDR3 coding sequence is TGTGCCACGCTAGCGGGGGGGCGTAATGAGCAGTTCTTC. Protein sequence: CATLAGGRNEQFF.

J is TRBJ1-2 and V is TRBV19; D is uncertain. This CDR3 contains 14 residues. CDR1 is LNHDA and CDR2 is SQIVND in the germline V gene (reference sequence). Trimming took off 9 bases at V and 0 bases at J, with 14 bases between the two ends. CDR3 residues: CASCPMRANYGYTF. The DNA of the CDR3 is TGTGCCAGCTGCCCAATGAGAGCTAACTATGGCTACACCTTC.

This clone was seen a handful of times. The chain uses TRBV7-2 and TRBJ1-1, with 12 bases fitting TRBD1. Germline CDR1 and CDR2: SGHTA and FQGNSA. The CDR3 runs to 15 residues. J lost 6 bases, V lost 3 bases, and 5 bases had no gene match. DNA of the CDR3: TGTGCCAGCAGCTTCGGGACAGGGGGCGACCCTGAAGCTTTCTTT. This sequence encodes CASSFGTGGDPEAFF.

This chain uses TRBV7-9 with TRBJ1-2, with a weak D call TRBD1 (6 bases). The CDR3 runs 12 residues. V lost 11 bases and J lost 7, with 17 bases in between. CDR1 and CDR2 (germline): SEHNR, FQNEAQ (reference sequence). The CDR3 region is CADRGASGGYTF. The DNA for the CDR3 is TGTGCCGATCGGGGGGCTTCAGGTGGCTACACCTTC.

The CDR3 is CASSAGDRGRRGSYEQYF. The CDR3 coding sequence is TGTGCCAGCAGCGCCGGGGACAGGGGGCGCCGGGGTTCTTACGAGCAGTACTTC. The chain links TRBV9 to TRBJ2-7, with 12 positions matching TRBD1. CDR3 size: 18 residues. V was clipped by 3 bases and J by 4 bases; unmatched bases: 14. Looked up from germline, CDR1 is SGDLS and CDR2 is YYNGEE.

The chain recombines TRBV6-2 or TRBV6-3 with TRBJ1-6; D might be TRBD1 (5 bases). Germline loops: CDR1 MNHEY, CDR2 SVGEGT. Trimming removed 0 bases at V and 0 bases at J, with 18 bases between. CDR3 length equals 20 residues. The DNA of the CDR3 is TGTGCCAGCAGTTACTCGCGAAGGGGCCGATACAGCTCCTATAATTCACCCCTCCACTTT. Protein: CASSYSRRGRYSSYNSPLHF.

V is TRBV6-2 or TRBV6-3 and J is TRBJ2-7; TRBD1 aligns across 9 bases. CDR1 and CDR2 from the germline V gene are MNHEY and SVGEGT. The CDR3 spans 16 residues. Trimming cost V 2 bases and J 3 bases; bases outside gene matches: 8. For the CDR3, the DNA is TGTGCCAGCAGTTACGTCGCCGGGACAGGGTACTACGAGCAGTACTTC. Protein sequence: CASSYVAGTGYYEQYF.

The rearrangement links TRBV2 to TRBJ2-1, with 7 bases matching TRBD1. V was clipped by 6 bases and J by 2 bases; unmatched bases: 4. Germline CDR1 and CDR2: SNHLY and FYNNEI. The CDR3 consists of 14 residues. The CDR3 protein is CASRTDRAYNEQFF. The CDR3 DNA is TGTGCCAGCAGGACCGACAGGGCCTACAATGAGCAGTTCTTC.

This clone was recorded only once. The CDR3 DNA reads TGTGCCAGCAGCGTACGAGGGGGCACTGAAGCTTTCTTT. Translated, it gives CASSVRGGTEAFF. V is TRBV9 and J is TRBJ1-1, with a possible D match to TRBD1 (6 bases). CDR1 is SGDLS, CDR2 YYNGEE, per germline. The CDR3 consists of 13 residues. V was clipped by 1 base and J by 4 bases, with 8 bases between them. Together with reference TRBV9 and TRBJ1-1, the CDR3 gives the full variable domain: DSGVTQTPKHLITATGQRVTLRCSPRSGDLSVYWYQQSLDQGLQFLIQYYNGEERAKGNILERFSAQQFPDLHSELNLSSLELGDSALYFCASSVRGGTEAFFGQGTRLTVV.

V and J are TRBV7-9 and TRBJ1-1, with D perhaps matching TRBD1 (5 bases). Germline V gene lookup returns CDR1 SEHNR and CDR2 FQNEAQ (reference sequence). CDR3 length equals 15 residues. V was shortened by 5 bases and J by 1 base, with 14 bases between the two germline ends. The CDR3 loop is CASSVGGGPNTEAFF. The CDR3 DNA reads TGTGCCAGCAGCGTCGGGGGAGGCCCGAACACTGAAGCTTTCTTT.

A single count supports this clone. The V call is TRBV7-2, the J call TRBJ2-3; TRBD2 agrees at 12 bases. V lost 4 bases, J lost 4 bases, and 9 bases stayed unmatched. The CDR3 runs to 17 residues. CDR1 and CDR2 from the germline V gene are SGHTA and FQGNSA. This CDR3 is CASSSGSLAGGADTQYF. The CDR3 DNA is TGTGCCAGCAGCTCCGGGTCGCTAGCGGGAGGGGCAGATACGCAGTATTTT.

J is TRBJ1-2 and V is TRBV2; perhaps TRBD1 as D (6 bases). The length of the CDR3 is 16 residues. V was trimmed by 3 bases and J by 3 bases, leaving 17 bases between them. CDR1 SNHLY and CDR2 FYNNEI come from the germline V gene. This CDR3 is CASSDARGRSYYGYTF. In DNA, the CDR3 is TGTGCCAGCAGTGATGCCAGGGGAAGATCTTACTATGGCTACACCTTC. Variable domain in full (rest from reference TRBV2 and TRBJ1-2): EPEVTQTPSHQVTQMGQEVILRCVPISNHLYFYWYRQILGQKVEFLVSFYNNEISEKSEIFDDQFSVERPDGSNFTLKIRSTKLEDSAMYFCASSDARGRSYYGYTFGSGTRLTVV.

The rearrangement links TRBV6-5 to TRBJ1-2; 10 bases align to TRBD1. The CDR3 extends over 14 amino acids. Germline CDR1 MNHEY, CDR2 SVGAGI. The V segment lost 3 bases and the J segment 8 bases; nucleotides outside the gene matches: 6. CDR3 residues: CASSYDRGLRGYTF. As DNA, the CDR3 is TGTGCCAGCAGTTATGACAGGGGGCTTAGAGGCTACACCTTC.

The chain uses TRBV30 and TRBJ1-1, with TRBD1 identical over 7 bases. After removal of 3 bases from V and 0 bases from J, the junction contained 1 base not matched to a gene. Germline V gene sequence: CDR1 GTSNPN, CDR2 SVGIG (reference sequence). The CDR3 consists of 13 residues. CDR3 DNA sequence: TGTGCCTGGAGGGGACAGCTGAACACTGAAGCTTTCTTT. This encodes CAWRGQLNTEAFF.

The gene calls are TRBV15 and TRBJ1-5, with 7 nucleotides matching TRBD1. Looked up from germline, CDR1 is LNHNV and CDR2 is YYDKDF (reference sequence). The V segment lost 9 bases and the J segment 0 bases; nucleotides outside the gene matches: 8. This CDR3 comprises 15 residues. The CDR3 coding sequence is TGTGCCACGCGCTCCGGGACAGCTAGCAATCAGCCCCAGCATTTT. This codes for CATRSGTASNQPQHF.

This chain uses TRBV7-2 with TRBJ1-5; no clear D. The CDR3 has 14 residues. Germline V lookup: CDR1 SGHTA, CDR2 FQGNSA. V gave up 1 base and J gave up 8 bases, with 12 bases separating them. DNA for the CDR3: TGTGCCAGCAGCTTAGGACCGGGAAAGGAGCCCCAGCATTTT. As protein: CASSLGPGKEPQHF.

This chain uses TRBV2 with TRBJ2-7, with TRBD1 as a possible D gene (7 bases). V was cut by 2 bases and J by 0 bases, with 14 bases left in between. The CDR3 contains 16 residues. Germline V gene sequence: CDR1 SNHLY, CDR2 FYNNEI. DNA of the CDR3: TGTGCCAGCAGTGAACAGGGGGGTCGTTACTCCTACGAGCAGTACGTC. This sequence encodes CASSEQGGRYSYEQYV.

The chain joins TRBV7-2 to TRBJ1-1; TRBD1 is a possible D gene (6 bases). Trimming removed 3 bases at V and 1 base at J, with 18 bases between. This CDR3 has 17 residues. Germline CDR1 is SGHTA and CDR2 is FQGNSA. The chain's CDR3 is CASSFRQAAKGNTEAFF. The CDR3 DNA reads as TGTGCCAGCAGCTTCCGACAGGCGGCCAAGGGGAACACTGAAGCTTTCTTT.

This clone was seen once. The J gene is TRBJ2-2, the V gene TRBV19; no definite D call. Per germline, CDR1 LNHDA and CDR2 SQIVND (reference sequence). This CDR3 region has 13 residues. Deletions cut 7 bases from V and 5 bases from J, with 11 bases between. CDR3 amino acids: CASNPGVTGELFF. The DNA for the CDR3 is TGTGCCAGTAATCCAGGCGTAACCGGGGAGCTGTTTTTT.

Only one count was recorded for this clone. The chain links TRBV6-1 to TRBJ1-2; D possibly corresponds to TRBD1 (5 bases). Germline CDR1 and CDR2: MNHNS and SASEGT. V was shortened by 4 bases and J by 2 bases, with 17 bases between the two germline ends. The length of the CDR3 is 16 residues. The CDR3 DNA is TGTGCCAGCAGTGCGCATCAGGGCCCAGGGAACTATGGCTACACCTTC. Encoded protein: CASSAHQGPGNYGYTF.

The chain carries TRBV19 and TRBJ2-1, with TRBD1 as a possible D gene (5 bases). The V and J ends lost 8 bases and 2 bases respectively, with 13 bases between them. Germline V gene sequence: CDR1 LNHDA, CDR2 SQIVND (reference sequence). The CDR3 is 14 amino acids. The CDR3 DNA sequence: TGTGCCAGTCGACAGCCAGGTGCCTACAATGAGCAGTTCTTC. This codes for CASRQPGAYNEQFF.

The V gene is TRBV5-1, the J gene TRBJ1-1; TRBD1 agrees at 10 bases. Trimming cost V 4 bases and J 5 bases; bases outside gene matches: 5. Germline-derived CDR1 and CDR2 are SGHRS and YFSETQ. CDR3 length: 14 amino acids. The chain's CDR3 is CASSRTGGRTEAFF. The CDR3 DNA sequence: TGCGCCAGCAGCAGGACAGGGGGGAGGACTGAAGCTTTCTTT.

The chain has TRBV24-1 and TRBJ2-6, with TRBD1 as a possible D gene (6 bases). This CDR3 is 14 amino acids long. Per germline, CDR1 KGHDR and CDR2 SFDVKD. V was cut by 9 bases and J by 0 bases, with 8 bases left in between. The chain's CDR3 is CATSDSSGANVLTF. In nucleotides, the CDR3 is TGTGCCACCTCGGACAGCTCTGGGGCCAACGTCCTGACTTTC.